This TCR beta chain was observed in a study of cytomegalovirus exposure and HLA in healthy donors. Study outcomes and limitations: Association of a missense DCLRE1C variant with TCR beta V- and J-gene trimming was reported in a later analysis.

60 Vbeta and 13 Jbeta primers were used in PCR. Some clones are missing from TCRdb's copy, which holds only in-frame ones; the method was immunoSEQ multiplex PCR. The sample yields some 97,000 clones, approximately 68% seen once. Trimming took off 5 bases at V and 12 bases at J, with 17 bases between the two ends. This CDR3 is built from 12 residues. Germline values: CDR1 MDHEN, CDR2 SYDVKM. Concerning this clone: The antigen remains unidentified.

The clonotype was recovered from a woman under 30 in good health and CMV-seropositive. Sequencing used PBMCs. The chain couples TRBV28 to TRBJ2-7; D is perhaps TRBD2 (6 bases). DNA for the CDR3: TGTGCCAGCAGTCCCCTGGGGACTTGGCCGTACTTC. It specifies CASSPLGTWPYF.